Listed here are 26 T cell receptor beta chains from one sample, sequenced in a study of blood T cell repertoires in COVID-19. Assay: immunoSEQ multiplex PCR; the TCRdb copy retains only in-frame clones and omits some. The sample holds some 120,000 clones, around 87% seen once. The sequenced sample consisted of peripheral blood. These receptors all stem from a woman aged 55-70 years with acute or convalescent COVID-19.

CDR3 in DNA: TGTGCCAGCAGTCCGCCCGGGCGGGCTCATGAGCAGTTCTTC. It yields the protein CASSPPGRAHEQFF. The chain joins TRBV6-6 to TRBJ2-1; D possibly corresponds to TRBD2 (5 bases). With 5 bases removed from V and 8 bases from J, the gap between germline ends came to 16 bases. There are 14 residues in the CDR3. Germline V gives CDR1 MNHNY, CDR2 SVGAGI (reference sequence).

The J gene is TRBJ1-3, the V gene TRBV27; 10 bases are shared with TRBD1. The V and J ends lost 6 bases and 4 bases, in that order; junction bases with no gene match: 6. CDR3 size: 15 residues. Germline loops: CDR1 MNHEY, CDR2 SMNVEV (reference sequence). The CDR3 sequence: CASSQGQGRGNTIYF. The CDR3 bases are TGTGCCAGCAGCCAGGGACAGGGGAGGGGAAACACCATATATTTT.

This clone showed up just once. This sequence joins TRBV7-8 and TRBJ2-7, with 11 bases matching TRBD2. After removal of 3 bases from V and 0 bases from J, the junction contained 7 bases not matched to a gene. Germline CDR1 SGHVS, CDR2 FQNEAQ. CDR3 length equals 17 residues. The CDR3 DNA reads as TGTGCCAGCAGCTTGGGTAGCGGGAGGGAGAGCTCCTACGAGCAGTACGTC. Amino acid sequence: CASSLGSGRESSYEQYV.

Only a few counts were recorded for this clone. V is TRBV2 and J is TRBJ2-7, with D tentatively TRBD1 (7 bases). The CDR3 contains 14 residues. V shed 7 bases and J shed 3 bases, with 16 bases lying between them. CDR1 and CDR2 from the germline V gene are SNHLY and FYNNEI. The CDR3 DNA reads as TGTGCCAGCACCCCAGGGGGGTCCCGCTACGAGCAGTACTTC. Encoded protein: CASTPGGSRYEQYF.

The sample holds one count of this clone. The rearrangement uses TRBV28 and TRBJ2-3, with 9 bases lining up with TRBD2. CDR1 MDHEN and CDR2 SYDVKM come from the germline V gene. This CDR3 has 15 amino acids. J gave up 1 base and V 4 bases, and 3 bases lay outside the gene matches. This CDR3 reads CASSSSGKGTDTQYF. Written as DNA, the CDR3 is TGTGCCAGCAGTTCTAGCGGGAAGGGCACAGATACGCAGTATTTT.

This clone was observed a single time. This rearrangement joins TRBV10-3 to TRBJ1-2; the D is unclear. The CDR3 consists of 13 residues. V was trimmed by 3 bases and J by 1 base, leaving 6 bases between them. Germline V gives CDR1 ENHRY, CDR2 SYGVKD. The CDR3 nucleotides are TGTGCCATCAGTGATGAGAGTAACTATGGCTACACCTTC. It yields the protein CAISDESNYGYTF.

J is TRBJ1-4 and V is TRBV5-4, with TRBD1 matching 7 bases. This CDR3 region has 15 residues. The J segment lost 8 bases and the V segment lost 2 bases, leaving 9 bases of the junction unmatched. Per germline, CDR1 SGHNT and CDR2 YYREEE (reference sequence). The CDR3 region has the DNA TGTGCCAGCAGCTTTGGAAGTAGACAGGGAGAAAAACTGTTTTTT. This sequence encodes CASSFGSRQGEKLFF.

This clone appeared a few times. The V and J genes are TRBV29-1 and TRBJ2-2; D uncertain. The germline V and J ends were trimmed by 3 bases and 3 bases, with 8 bases remaining between them. The CDR3 length is 13 residues. The germline V gene encodes CDR1 SQVTM and CDR2 ANQGSEA. The DNA for the CDR3 is TGCAGCGTTGATACGGTACACACCGGGGAGCTGTTTTTT. This encodes CSVDTVHTGELFF.

This clone came up once. The chain couples TRBV3-1 (or the pseudogene TRBV3-2) to TRBJ2-1; D remains unclear. Deletions cut 1 base from V and 9 bases from J, with 13 bases between. Germline assignment: CDR1 LGHDT and CDR2 YNNKEL (reference sequence). The CDR3 is 14 amino acids. CDR3 protein: CASSQVRSSSEQFF. DNA of the CDR3: TGTGCCAGCAGCCAAGTGCGAAGCTCTAGTGAGCAGTTCTTC.

The chain carries TRBV6-6 and TRBJ1-2; D unresolved. CDR1 is MNHNY, CDR2 SVGAGI, per germline (reference sequence). The CDR3 contains 15 residues. Trimming removed 2 bases at V and 1 base at J, with 11 bases between. The CDR3 DNA sequence: TGTGCCAGCAGTTACGAGGGCCGGGATAACTATGGCTACACCTTC. Residues: CASSYEGRDNYGYTF.

The chain couples TRBV7-9 to TRBJ2-2, with 7 bases that match TRBD2. There are 16 residues in the CDR3. Germline V CDR1 and CDR2: SEHNR, FQNEAQ (reference sequence). Trimming at V came to 4 bases and at J to 1 base, leaving 6 bases not matched to a gene. The CDR3 is CASSSSGGGNTGELFF. The CDR3 DNA reads TGTGCCAGCAGCTCCTCCGGCGGGGGGAACACCGGGGAGCTGTTTTTT.

The gene calls are TRBV4-1 and TRBJ2-1; TRBD2 is a possible D gene (6 bases). Trimming took off 4 bases at V and 6 bases at J, with 13 bases between the two ends. CDR3 length: 14 amino acids. The germline V gene has CDR1 MGHRA and CDR2 YSYEKL. CDR3 in amino acids: CASSPGSRANEQFF. The CDR3 bases are TGCGCCAGCAGCCCCGGGAGTAGGGCCAATGAGCAGTTCTTC.

The rearrangement uses TRBV2 and TRBJ1-4; D not certain. The CDR3 runs 13 residues. The V gene lost 1 base and the J gene lost 6 bases, with 6 bases spanning the gap. Germline V gene sequence: CDR1 SNHLY, CDR2 FYNNEI. The CDR3 DNA sequence: TGTGCCAGCAGTGAAGGGCAGGATGAAAAACTGTTTTTT. As protein: CASSEGQDEKLFF.

This clone was observed a handful of times. The chain couples TRBV4-1 to TRBJ1-3; D is undetermined. Per the germline V gene, CDR1 is MGHRA and CDR2 is YSYEKL. The CDR3 extends over 14 amino acids. The V and J ends lost 1 base and 7 bases respectively, with 11 bases between them. CDR3 in amino acids: CASSQGPSGNTIYF. CDR3 DNA sequence: TGCGCCAGCAGCCAAGGACCCTCCGGGAACACCATATATTTT.

V gene TRBV29-1 combines with J gene TRBJ1-1; D gene ambiguous. There are 14 residues in the CDR3. V was trimmed by 4 bases and J by 1 base, leaving 13 bases between them. In germline, CDR1 is SQVTM, CDR2 ANQGSEA. In DNA form, the CDR3 reads TGCAGCGTTGCGGCAGGAGGTAAGAACACTGAAGCTTTCTTT. It specifies CSVAAGGKNTEAFF.

A few counts support this clone. The chain is built from TRBV4-1 and TRBJ1-2; D gene uncertain. V lost 1 base and J 4 bases, leaving 10 bases between the germline ends. This CDR3 spans 14 amino acids. Germline values: CDR1 MGHRA, CDR2 YSYEKL. For the CDR3, the DNA is TGCGCCAGCAGCCAAGTAGGTCTAGGCTATGGCTACACCTTC. Amino acid sequence: CASSQVGLGYGYTF.

The rearrangement uses TRBV10-3 and TRBJ1-5; D might be TRBD1 (5 bases). Germline CDR1 ENHRY, CDR2 SYGVKD. This CDR3 is 16 amino acids long. Trimming stripped 6 bases from V and 9 bases from J, with 24 bases between. CDR3 in DNA: TGTGCCATCAGCGAGGTAGGGCCCAGGGATTTGACGCCCCAGCATTTT. As protein: CAISEVGPRDLTPQHF.

This clone was seen ten or more times. This chain's CDR3 is CASSRQNSPLHF. The CDR3 region has the DNA TGTGCCAGCAGCCGACAGAATTCACCCCTCCACTTT. The rearrangement joins TRBV3-1 (or the pseudogene TRBV3-2) to TRBJ1-6; possibly TRBD1 for D (5 bases). From germline, CDR1 is LGHDT and CDR2 YNNKEL (reference sequence). The CDR3 spans 12 residues. V lost 4 bases and J 7 bases, leaving 5 bases between the germline ends.

This chain links TRBV5-4 with TRBJ2-7; 7 bases are a match to TRBD2. The V gene's germline CDR1 is SGHNT and CDR2 YYREEE (reference sequence). V shed 2 bases and J 4 bases; nucleotides not matched to a gene: 3. The CDR3 runs 13 residues. CDR3 protein: CASSFGGSYEQYF. CDR3 DNA sequence: TGTGCCAGCAGCTTCGGCGGGAGTTACGAGCAGTACTTC.

The V call is TRBV11-2, the J call TRBJ2-5, with 12 bases lining up with TRBD2. This CDR3 is 15 amino acids long. CDR1 is SGHAT and CDR2 is FQNNGV in the germline V gene. Trimming at V came to 7 bases and at J to 1 base, leaving 4 bases not matched to a gene. CDR3 nucleotide sequence: TGTGCCAGCAAGGGACTAGCGGGCCGCCAAGAGACCCAGTACTTC. It translates to CASKGLAGRQETQYF.

The J gene is TRBJ2-1, the V gene TRBV3-1 (or the pseudogene TRBV3-2); TRBD2 agrees at 14 bases. There are 15 residues in the CDR3. Germline CDR1 is LGHDT and CDR2 is YNNKEL (reference sequence). Trimming removed 4 bases from V and 10 bases from J; junction bases left unmatched: 6. DNA for the CDR3: TGTGCCAGCAGCCCGGGACTAGCGGGAGTGGTGGAGCAGTTCTTC. Translating it yields CASSPGLAGVVEQFF.

V is TRBV6-5 and J is TRBJ1-4; TRBD1 is a possible D gene (5 bases). The germline V gene has CDR1 MNHEY and CDR2 SVGAGI. V was clipped by 5 bases and J by 4 bases, with 8 bases between them. The CDR3 sequence is 13 residues long. CDR3 sequence (DNA): TGTGCCAGCAGTCAGGGCATTAATGAAAAACTGTTTTTT. Translated: CASSQGINEKLFF.

The V call is TRBV30, the J call TRBJ1-1; tentatively, D is TRBD1 (6 bases). V was clipped by 3 bases and J by 7 bases, with 9 bases between them. From germline, CDR1 is GTSNPN and CDR2 SVGIG (reference sequence). The CDR3 totals 11 residues. CDR3 sequence reads: CAWSHRVEAFF. The CDR3 coding sequence is TGTGCCTGGAGCCACAGGGTTGAAGCTTTCTTT.

CDR3 sequence reads: CASSWSGQGDTGELFF. The DNA for the CDR3 is TGTGCCAGCAGTTGGTCGGGACAGGGCGACACCGGGGAGCTGTTTTTT. This sequence joins TRBV27 and TRBJ2-2; 9 bases are shared with TRBD1. In germline, CDR1 is MNHEY, CDR2 SMNVEV (reference sequence). The CDR3 extends over 16 amino acids. J was trimmed by 3 bases and V by 4 bases; bases with no gene match: 6.

This chain uses TRBV4-1 with TRBJ2-3; 9 nucleotides match TRBD2. Losses at the gene ends were 2 bases for V and 0 bases for J; bases not matched to a gene: 6. This CDR3 comprises 17 residues. Germline CDR1 MGHRA, CDR2 YSYEKL. The CDR3 sequence is CASSQWGAGGSTDTQYF. The CDR3 region has the DNA TGCGCCAGCAGCCAATGGGGTGCGGGAGGGAGCACAGATACGCAGTATTTT.

The chain employs TRBV24-1 and TRBJ1-5, with 7 bases identical to TRBD1. This CDR3 has 14 residues. The V gene end was trimmed by 4 bases and the J gene end by 4 bases; junction bases not matched to a gene: 3. The V gene's germline CDR1 is KGHDR and CDR2 SFDVKD. CDR3: CATSEQTGNQPQHF. The CDR3, as DNA: TGTGCCACCAGTGAACAGACAGGGAATCAGCCCCAGCATTTT.